This record looks at one T cell receptor (beta chain) sequence and its context. This CDR3 region has 16 residues. CDR1 and CDR2 (germline): SGHAT, FQNNGV. With 1 base removed from V and 3 bases from J, the gap between germline ends came to 15 bases. The source of the sample is a study of technical replicates of blood from a few donors. Repertoires were generated with immunoSEQ multiplex PCR, while TCRdb's copy carries only in-frame clones and drops some. Of 65,000 to 85,000 clones in the sample, just over 90% were seen once. This TCR was recovered from a human donor in good health. Sample: T cells isolated from PBMCs. This chain joins TRBV11-2 and TRBJ1-2; D is unresolved. The CDR3 DNA reads TGTGCCAGCAGCTTAGTATTTCGAGAAGTAGACTATGGCTACACCTTC. Residues: CASSLVFREVDYGYTF.